This T cell receptor (beta chain) is from a study of Graves' ophthalmopathy and Graves' hyperthyroidism. Per the germline V gene, CDR1 is PRHDT and CDR2 is FYEKMQ (reference sequence). This CDR3 spans 16 amino acids. The V gene lost 4 bases and the J gene lost 7 bases, with 23 bases spanning the gap. RNA transcripts yielded amplified TCR beta CDR3 regions. Second-round multiplex PCR came after first-round RT-PCR with HTBI primers. One entry per CDR3 protein, called by TCRdb with MiXCR from the multiplex PCR reads. The data show some 1.1 million distinct CDR3 sequences, 35% to 40% seen once. Sequenced sample: peripheral blood or thyroid tissue (not recorded which). V and J are TRBV13 and TRBJ2-7, with D possibly being TRBD2 (6 bases). This clonotype was sampled from an adult man with Graves' hyperthyroidism. Here the CDR3 reads CASSSRGLAGIGEQYF. The CDR3 bases are TGTGCCAGCAGCTCCCGAGGTTTGGCGGGAATAGGGGAGCAGTACTTC.